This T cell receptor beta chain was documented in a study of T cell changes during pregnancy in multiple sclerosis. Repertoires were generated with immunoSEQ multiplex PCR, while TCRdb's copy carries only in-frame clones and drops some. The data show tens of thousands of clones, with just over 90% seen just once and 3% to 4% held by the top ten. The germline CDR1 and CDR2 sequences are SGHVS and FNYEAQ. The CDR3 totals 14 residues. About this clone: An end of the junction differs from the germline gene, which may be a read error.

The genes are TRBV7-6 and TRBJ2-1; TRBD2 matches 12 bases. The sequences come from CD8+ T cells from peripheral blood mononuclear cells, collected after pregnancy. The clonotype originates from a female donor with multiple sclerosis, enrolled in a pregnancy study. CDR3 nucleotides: TGTGCCAGCAGCCTAGCGGGGGGGTGGAATGAGCAGTTCTTC. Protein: CASSLAGGWNEQFF.